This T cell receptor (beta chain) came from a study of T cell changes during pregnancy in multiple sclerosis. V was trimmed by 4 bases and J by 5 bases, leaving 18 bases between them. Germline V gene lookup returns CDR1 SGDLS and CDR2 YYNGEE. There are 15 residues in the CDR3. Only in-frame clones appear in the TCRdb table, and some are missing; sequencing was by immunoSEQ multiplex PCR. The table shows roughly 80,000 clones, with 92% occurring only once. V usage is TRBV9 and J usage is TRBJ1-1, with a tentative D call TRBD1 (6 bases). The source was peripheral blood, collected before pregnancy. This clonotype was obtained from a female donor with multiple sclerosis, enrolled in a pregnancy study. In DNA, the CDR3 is TGTGCCAGCAGCCCGACCGGGGGGGCTGGAACTGAAGCTTTCTTT. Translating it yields CASSPTGGAGTEAFF.